This T cell receptor (beta chain) was recovered during a study of blood T cell repertoires in COVID-19. Study as a whole: PBMCs, B-cell-depleted T cells, or T cells provided the cDNA or gDNA that made up the material.

Trimming at V came to 7 bases and at J to 0 bases, leaving 2 bases not matched to a gene. The CDR3 totals 13 residues. Germline CDR1 is MNHEY and CDR2 is SVGAGI. Repertoires were generated with immunoSEQ multiplex PCR, while TCRdb's copy carries only in-frame clones and drops some. The sample yields roughly 250,000 clones, about 80% seen once. The TCR was taken from an elderly woman with acute or convalescent COVID-19. V is TRBV6-5 and J is TRBJ1-1; 7 positions agree with TRBD1. Sequencing was performed on peripheral blood. The CDR3 region is CASKGQVNTEAFF. The CDR3 DNA sequence: TGTGCCAGCAAAGGACAGGTGAACACTGAAGCTTTCTTT.